Listed below are T cell receptor beta chains from one sample, sequenced in a study of blood T cell repertoires in COVID-19. The data were produced by immunoSEQ multiplex PCR, yet TCRdb's version contains in-frame clones alone and is incomplete. The sample records roughly 79,000 clones, around 80% being singletons. Sequenced material: peripheral blood. These receptors originate from a man aged 55 to 70 with active or convalescent COVID-19. The CDR3 runs from the conserved cysteine through the conserved F or W. D genes are given only for firm matches. Expanded clones get a size class; other rows say once, few or many, or leave the size out.

>TRBJ1-4|.|TRBD1|TRBV2
CASSGTGGRANEKLFF
>TRBJ1-5|.|TRBD1|TRBV7-9
CASSLVRGTVFNQPQHF
>TRBJ2-3|.|TRBD2|TRBV7-2
CASSFGRVFTDTQYF
>TRBJ1-3|.|.|TRBV5-5
CASSLVGTSSGNTIYF
>TRBJ2-7|.|TRBD1|TRBV5-8
CASSWLTGFSYEQYF
>TRBJ1-1|.|.|TRBV4-3
CASSQDSGPTEAFF
>TRBJ2-1|.|TRBD2|TRBV10-1
CASGQGLAGGSSYNEQFF
>TRBJ2-4|.|.|TRBV28
CASNDRRIAKNIQYF
>TRBJ2-4|.|TRBD1|TRBV3-1/TRBV3-2
CASSQDRTGRGNIQYF
>TRBJ2-3|few|TRBD2|TRBV6-2/TRBV6-3
CASSYSGTSGAITDTQYF
>TRBJ1-5|once|.|TRBV11-2
CASSLVPNNQPQHF
>TRBJ1-6|.|.|TRBV5-4
CALGRGGNYNSPLHF
>TRBJ2-1|few|.|TRBV6-5
CASSRRESYNEQFF
>TRBJ1-2|.|.|TRBV6-6
CASNQANYGYTF
>TRBJ2-2|few|.|TRBV7-2
CASRREAGELFF
>TRBJ1-2|.|.|TRBV9
CASSAERFGYTF
>TRBJ2-7|.|.|TRBV3-1/TRBV3-2
CASSLRGEQYF
>TRBJ1-1|.|.|TRBV11-3
CASSEGGTEAFF
>TRBJ1-6|few|TRBD1|TRBV4-3
CASSQDPGTGGVNSPLHF
>TRBJ1-4|.|.|TRBV7-2
CASSLQGRGKLFF
>TRBJ1-6|.|.|TRBV2
CASSERGSYNSPLHF
>TRBJ2-3|.|TRBD2|TRBV11-1
CASSPGLADYTDTQYF
>TRBJ2-5|.|.|TRBV6-2/TRBV6-3
CASSSGGSGETQYF
>TRBJ1-5|once|.|TRBV5-5
CASSSGNSNQPQHF
>TRBJ1-4|.|.|TRBV27
CASSPLDSRHEKLFF
>TRBJ1-5|.|.|TRBV7-2
CASSLGSGGNQPQHF
>TRBJ2-7|.|TRBD1|TRBV25-1
CASSEGNRGRLEQYF
>TRBJ2-3|few|.|TRBV27
CASSSGVGTDTQYF
>TRBJ1-2|.|TRBD1|TRBV12-3/TRBV12-4
CASSPTRDSKF
>TRBJ1-1|.|TRBD1|TRBV25-1
CASSESPSRGLEAFF
>TRBJ1-1|.|TRBD1|TRBV4-2
CASSQALSGTGNTEAFF
>TRBJ2-2|once|.|TRBV5-4
CASSLAAQGPDTGELFF
>TRBJ1-2|many|TRBD1|TRBV5-1
CASSLDPGQGAVGYGYTF
>TRBJ2-2|.|.|TRBV18
CASSPTRTASNTGELFF
>TRBJ2-1|.|TRBD2|TRBV6-2/TRBV6-3
CASSYPQRGGNEQFF
>TRBJ1-2|once|.|TRBV19
CASSIRAGIPYGYTF
>TRBJ2-3|.|TRBD2|TRBV29-1
CSVGEAGGTQYF
>TRBJ2-1|few|TRBD2|TRBV2
CASSTSGGAREQFF
>TRBJ1-1|.|.|TRBV11-1
CASSPYRETEAFF
>TRBJ1-2|.|.|TRBV4-3
CASSQGGVEMAYGYTF
>TRBJ1-6|.|TRBD1|TRBV29-1
CSVVDRASPLHF
>TRBJ2-1|.|.|TRBV7-9
CASSLGVSSYNEQFF
>TRBJ2-3|.|.|TRBV10-3
CAISGGAGDTQYF
>TRBJ1-5|.|TRBD1|TRBV4-3
CASSQGTGTSSNQPQHF
>TRBJ2-2|.|.|TRBV15
CATSPEDRYAGELFF
>TRBJ1-2|.|TRBD1|TRBV15
CATSRGQVSDYGYTF
>TRBJ2-2|few|.|TRBV9
CASSVATRTSRELFF